A selection of T cell receptor beta chains follows, all from one sample in a study of tumor-infiltrating lymphocytes in primary liver carcinoma. TCRdb recomputed calls from the multiplex PCR reads with MiXCR, one row per CDR3 protein. The top ten hold around 25% of the sample, which has around 99,000 distinct CDR3 sequences, about 73% seen once. The sample was tumor-adjacent normal liver tissue. The source is a man aged 35-49 years with primary liver carcinoma and hepatitis B virus infection. Both conserved end residues are part of each CDR3. The D gene is left open where the match is weak. The size entry is marked missing in some rows and otherwise reads once, few, many or a size class.

TRBJ1-4,-,-,TRBV11-2,CASSLEVGDEYLFF,TGTGCCAGCAGCTTGGAGGTTGGGGACGAATACCTGTTTTTT
TRBJ2-2,TRBD2,-,TRBV14,CASSQVTGGWELFF,TGTGCCAGCAGTCAAGTAACGGGAGGCTGGGAGCTGTTTTTT
TRBJ1-6,-,-,TRBV11-1,CASSLRGNNSPLHF,TGTGCCAGCAGCCTCAGAGGAAATAATTCACCCCTCCACTTT
TRBJ1-1,-,many,TRBV30,CAWSPPGGNTEAFF,TGTGCCTGGAGTCCCCCTGGAGGGAACACTGAAGCTTTCTTT
TRBJ2-7,-,-,TRBV4-3,CASSQDRETPYEQYF,TGCGCCAGCAGCCAAGATCGGGAGACTCCCTACGAGCAGTACTTC
TRBJ2-7,TRBD2,many,TRBV6-5,CASRRAGLAGEEQYF,TGTGCCAGCAGACGAGCCGGACTAGCGGGAGAAGAGCAGTACTTC
TRBJ1-1,-,-,TRBV29-1,CSVYRVSENTEAFF,TGCAGTGTTTATCGGGTTAGCGAGAACACTGAAGCTTTCTTT
TRBJ2-7,-,few,TRBV6-6,CASTFGSGIEQYF,TGTGCCAGCACGTTCGGGAGTGGGATCGAGCAGTACTTC
TRBJ1-2,-,-,TRBV29-1,CCVVASTNHGYTF,TGCTGCGTTGTTGCCAGTACTAACCATGGCTACACCTTC
TRBJ1-1,-,-,TRBV5-1,CASNSPSWGGPTEAFF,TGCGCCAGCAACTCCCCGAGTTGGGGGGGTCCCACTGAAGCTTTCTTT
TRBJ2-7,-,-,TRBV18,CATSPSRLELGEQYF,TGTGCCACCTCACCTTCCCGACTAGAATTGGGCGAGCAGTACTTC
TRBJ1-5,-,-,TRBV6-6,CASSSSGGGQPRHF,TGTGCCAGCAGCTCCTCGGGGGGGGGTCAACCCCGGCATTTT
TRBJ2-2,TRBD2,-,TRBV28,CATRGGANTEELFF,TGTGCCACTCGCGGGGGGGCGAACACCGAGGAGCTGTTTTTT
TRBJ2-7,-,-,TRBV7-9,CGSSRFHYEQYF,TGTGGCAGCAGCCGGTTCCACTACGAGCAGTACTTC
TRBJ2-1,TRBD1,-,TRBV2,CASRPTGPYNEEFF,TGTGCCAGCAGGCCGACAGGGCCCTACAATGAGGAGTTCTTC
TRBJ2-1,TRBD2,many,TRBV4-2,CASSQGLAVGRGNEQFF,TGTGCCAGCAGCCAGGGACTAGCGGTCGGAAGGGGCAATGAGCAGTTCTTC
TRBJ2-1,TRBD2,-,TRBV11-3,CASSLEWAGGLMFF,TGTGCCAGCAGCTTAGAATGGGCGGGAGGACTGATGTTCTTC
TRBJ2-7,TRBD2,large,TRBV6-1,CASSPGLAAYEQYF,TGTGCCAGCAGTCCTGGACTAGCGGCCTACGAGCAGTACTTC
TRBJ2-2,-,-,TRBV6-5,CASRGNHQNTVELFF,TGCGCCAGCAGAGGTAACCACCAGAACACCGTGGAGCTGTTTTTT
TRBJ2-7,-,-,TRBV11-2,CASTLTDGAYERYF,TGTGCCAGCACCTTAACCGACGGTGCCTACGAGCGGTACTTC
TRBJ2-3,-,many,TRBV12-3/TRBV12-4,CASSSLSYSDTQYF,TGTGCCAGCAGTTCCCTCTCTTACTCAGATACGCAGTATTTT
TRBJ2-1,-,-,TRBV11-3,CASSSQGSTNEQFF,TGTGCCAGCAGCTCCCAGGGTAGCACCAATGAGCAATTCTTC
TRBJ2-7,-,-,TRBV2,CASSVPGQTLYEQYF,TGTGCCAGCAGCGTTCCGGGACAAACACTCTACGAGCAGTACTTC
TRBJ2-7,-,-,TRBV14,CASSSGPLREWYF,TGTGCCAGCAGCTCGGGACCCCTGAGGGAGTGGTACTTC
TRBJ2-3,-,-,TRBV11-2,CTSSLGDNTDTQYF,TGTACCAGCAGCTTAGGTGACAACACAGATACACAGTATTTT
TRBJ2-4,-,-,TRBV11-1,CASSQTLAKNILYF,TGTGCCAGTAGCCAGACCCTAGCCAAAAACATTCTGTACTTC
TRBJ1-5,-,few,TRBV28,CATSVGQFNQPQHF,TGTGCCACTTCGGTAGGACAGTTCAATCAGCCCCAGCATTTT
TRBJ2-3,-,-,TRBV10-2,CASTQRFELAQYF,TGCGCCAGCACGCAGAGATTCGAACTAGCCCAGTATTTT
TRBJ1-2,-,-,TRBV6-5,CASRSTVYGYTF,TGTGCCAGCAGATCAACAGTCTATGGCTACACCTTC
TRBJ2-3,-,few,TRBV7-2,CASSLREARPDTQYF,TGTGCCAGCAGCTTGAGGGAAGCCCGCCCAGATACGCAGTATTTT
TRBJ2-7,-,many,TRBV6-6,CASSYIVPDAYEQYF,TGTGCCAGCAGTTACATTGTACCCGACGCTTACGAGCAGTACTTC
TRBJ2-5,-,-,TRBV6-5,CANSPGLMHETQYF,TGTGCCAACAGTCCAGGACTGATGCATGAGACCCAGTACTTC
TRBJ2-5,-,many,TRBV6-6,CASSSLLSYPETQYF,TGTGCCAGCAGTTCCCTTCTATCCTACCCAGAGACCCAGTACTTC
TRBJ1-2,-,-,TRBV29-1,CIAGDRGDLDYGCTF,-
TRBJ2-1,-,few,TRBV5-4,CASGLAGSGPPDEQFF,TGTGCCAGCGGCTTGGCCGGGTCCGGTCCCCCCGATGAGCAGTTCTTC
TRBJ2-1,TRBD2,-,TRBV29-1,CSVEEMPRLLAGGPGNEHFF,TGCAGCGTTGAAGAAATGCCTCGTCTCCTAGCGGGAGGGCCGGGGAATGAGCACTTCTTC
TRBJ2-1,-,many,TRBV12-3/TRBV12-4,CASSRDYRDEQFF,TGTGCCAGCAGTCGGGACTACAGGGATGAGCAGTTCTTC
TRBJ2-3,TRBD1,-,TRBV9,CASSSRTGADTQYF,TGTGCCAGCAGCTCTCGGACAGGGGCAGATACGCAGTATTTT
TRBJ2-5,-,-,TRBV11-2,CLSRSRDSAYQEIQYF,TGTCTCAGCAGATCCCGGGACTCGGCCTACCAAGAGATCCAGTACTTC
TRBJ2-5,-,-,TRBV4-2,CVSSQGSVTQETQYF,TGTGTCAGCAGCCAGGGTAGCGTAACTCAAGAGACCCAGTACTTC
TRBJ2-3,-,many,TRBV6-1,CASSEALSWGASRTDTQYF,TGTGCCAGCAGTGAAGCGCTAAGTTGGGGGGCTTCTCGCACAGATACGCAGTATTTT